The source of this TCR beta chain is a study of blood T cells in healthy people across ages. The use of a sample-barcoded 5' primer and a J-beta primer mix characterized a second PCR of roughly 7 to 11 cycles. Each TCR beta cDNA got a 12-nucleotide random molecular identifier. Each CDR3 protein gets one entry after TCRdb re-called the 5' RACE reads with MiXCR. Of fewer than 600,000 distinct CDR3 sequences listed, around a quarter are singletons. This clonotype was observed a few times. Trimming took 3 bases from V and 4 from J; bases not matched to a gene: 5. The CDR3 runs 16 residues. The V gene's germline CDR1 is SGDLS and CDR2 YYNGEE. These same data were also listed under a study on T cells of mothers and their children. That paper adds: Donors comprised a few healthy Caucasian mothers plus their six children. At a rate of approximately 1.4 ug per 15 ul, cDNA synthesis received all of the extracted RNA. With the M1S primer of the second PCR, sample barcodes and 2-4 random nucleotides were added.

The rearrangement uses TRBV9 and TRBJ2-6, with 9 bases that match TRBD1. Sequencing was performed on blood. This TCR was recovered from a boy aged 2-9 years in good health. CDR3: CASSARTGVGANVLTF. The CDR3 DNA follows: TGTGCCAGCAGCGCAAGGACAGGGGTCGGGGCCAACGTCCTGACTTTC.